This T cell receptor (beta chain) was found in a study of CD8 T cells in Susac syndrome. An input of roughly 0.5 to 1 ug of RNA was subjected to reverse transcription using random hexamers. TCRdb fed the immunoSEQ multiplex PCR reads into MiXCR, producing one record per CDR3 protein. Of approximately 270,000 distinct CDR3 sequences listed, 93% are singletons. V shed 4 bases and J 0 bases; nucleotides not matched to a gene: 2. The germline gives CDR1 MGHDK, CDR2 SYGVNS. The CDR3 runs 16 residues. The sequenced sample consisted of CD4+ T cells from PBMCs. The chain combines TRBV25-1 with TRBJ2-6; 8 bases fit TRBD1. The clonotype originates from a human donor with multiple sclerosis. This chain's CDR3 is CASSGQGLSGANVLTF. The CDR3 DNA follows: TGTGCCAGCAGTGGACAGGGGCTCTCTGGGGCCAACGTCCTGACTTTC.